The T cell receptor beta chain under discussion was sequenced for a study of T cells in Graves' hyperthyroidism and ophthalmopathy. Across the study: Specimen type is peripheral blood, collected at initial diagnosis prior to any treatment.

This clonotype was detected many times. Patients were aged 18 to 65, had disease duration under 2 months, and had newly diagnosed hyperthyroidism. Clinical symptoms, serum thyroxine, TRAb, thyroid ultrasound and orbital computed tomography established diagnosis. The blood was taken when hyperthyroidism was first diagnosed, before any ophthalmopathy symptoms showed up. Amplification targeted TCR beta CDR3 regions from RNA transcripts. The TCR CDR3 first-round RT-PCR relied on the HTBI primer set. TCRdb analysed the multiplex PCR reads with MiXCR anew, one entry per CDR3 protein. The data hold 150,000 or so distinct CDR3 sequences, with about 9% observed a single time. The CDR3 is 15 amino acids. Looked up from germline, CDR1 is SGHVS and CDR2 is FQNEAQ. V lost 0 bases and J 3 bases, leaving 10 bases between the germline ends.

This chain joins TRBV7-8 and TRBJ2-3; D is perhaps TRBD1 or TRBD2 (5 bases each). The sequence was obtained from a young woman with Graves' hyperthyroidism that later progressed to Graves' ophthalmopathy. What was sequenced was blood. The CDR3 reads CASSLAGWGTDTQYF. DNA of the CDR3: TGTGCCAGCAGCTTAGCGGGGTGGGGGACAGATACGCAGTATTTT.